The clone carrying this T cell receptor beta chain occurred once. The sample is drawn from a study of technical replicates of blood from a few donors. Deletions cut 4 bases from V and 1 base from J, with 8 bases between. CDR1 and CDR2 from the germline V gene are SGHRS and YFSETQ. The CDR3 length is 13 residues. Using immunoSEQ multiplex PCR, the repertoire was profiled, and TCRdb retains in-frame clones only, with some absent. The sample has 65,000 to 80,000 clones, around 96% seen once; the top ten hold roughly 0.3%. The specimen sequenced was T cells isolated from PBMCs. The chain carries TRBV5-1 and TRBJ1-1; D uncertain. The receptor was isolated from a human donor in good health. The CDR3, as DNA: TGCGCCAGCAGCCCACAGCCGAACACTGAAGCTTTCTTT. As protein: CASSPQPNTEAFF.